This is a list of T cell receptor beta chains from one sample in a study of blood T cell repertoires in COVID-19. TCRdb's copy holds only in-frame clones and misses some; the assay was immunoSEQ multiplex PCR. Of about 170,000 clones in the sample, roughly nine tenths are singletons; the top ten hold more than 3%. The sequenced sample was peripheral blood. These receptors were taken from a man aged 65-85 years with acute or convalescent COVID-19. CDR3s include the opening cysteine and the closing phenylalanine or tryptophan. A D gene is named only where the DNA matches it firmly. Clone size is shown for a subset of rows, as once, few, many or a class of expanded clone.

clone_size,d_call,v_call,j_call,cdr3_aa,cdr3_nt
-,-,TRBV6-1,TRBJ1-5,CASSEALQTVYSNQPQHF,TGTGCCAGCAGTGAAGCGCTCCAGACTGTATATAGCAATCAGCCCCAGCATTTT
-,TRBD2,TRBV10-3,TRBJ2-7,CAISDGQGAGTSGGYSYEQYF,TGTGCCATCAGTGACGGGCAGGGGGCCGGGACTAGCGGGGGATACTCCTACGAGCAGTACTTC
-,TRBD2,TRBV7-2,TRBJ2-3,CASSLLWVAGVTDTQYF,TGTGCCAGCAGCTTACTTTGGGTAGCGGGGGTCACGGATACGCAGTATTTT
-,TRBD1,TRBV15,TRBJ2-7,CATSRDQGADEQYF,TGTGCCACCAGCAGAGATCAGGGGGCAGACGAGCAGTACTTC
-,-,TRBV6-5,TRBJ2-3,CASRAGDPDTQYF,TGTGCCAGCAGAGCAGGGGATCCAGATACGCAGTATTTT
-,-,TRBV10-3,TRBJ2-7,CAISDRKEGSYEQYF,TGTGCCATCAGTGATAGGAAGGAGGGGTCCTACGAGCAGTACTTC
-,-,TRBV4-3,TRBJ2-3,CASSQEWGSRGTDTQYF,TGCGCCAGCAGCCAAGAGTGGGGTTCTCGAGGGACAGATACGCAGTATTTT
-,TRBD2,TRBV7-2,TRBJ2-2,CASSFASGGANTGELFF,TGTGCCAGCAGCTTTGCTAGCGGGGGGGCGAACACCGGGGAGCTGTTTTTT
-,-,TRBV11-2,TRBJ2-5,CASSLLPVRETQYF,TGTGCCAGCAGCTTACTTCCTGTCCGGGAGACCCAGTACTTC
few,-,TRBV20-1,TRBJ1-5,CSASAGDQPQHF,TGCAGTGCTAGTGCAGGGGATCAGCCCCAGCATTTT
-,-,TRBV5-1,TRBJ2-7,CASSLEALEYEQYF,TGCGCCAGCAGCTTGGAGGCTCTAGAGTACGAGCAGTACTTC
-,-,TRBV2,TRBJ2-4,CASVGEVLAKNIQYF,TGTGCCAGCGTGGGGGAGGTACTAGCCAAAAACATTCAGTACTTC
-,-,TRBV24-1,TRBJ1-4,CATSDPSVSEKLFF,TGTGCCACCAGTGACCCATCAGTCAGTGAAAAACTGTTTTTT
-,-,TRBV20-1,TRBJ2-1,CSARVLAKQFF,TGCAGTGCTAGAGTACTAGCTAAGCAGTTCTTC
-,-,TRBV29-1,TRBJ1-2,CSVGGSGGGIANYGYTF,TGCAGCGTTGGGGGGTCCGGGGGTGGGATTGCTAACTATGGCTACACCTTC
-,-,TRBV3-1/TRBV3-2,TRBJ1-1,CASSLNSEAFF,TGTGCCAGCAGCCTTAACTCTGAAGCTTTCTTT
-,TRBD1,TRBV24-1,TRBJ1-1,CATRGTGATEAFF,TGTGCCACCAGAGGGACAGGGGCCACTGAAGCTTTCTTT
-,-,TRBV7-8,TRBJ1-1,CASSLERVYTEAFF,TGTGCCAGCAGCTTAGAGAGGGTTTACACTGAAGCTTTCTTT
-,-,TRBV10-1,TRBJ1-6,CASSGGQDNSPLHF,TGCGCCAGCAGTGGAGGGCAGGATAATTCACCCCTCCACTTT
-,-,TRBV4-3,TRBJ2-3,CASSQDRDSRGQYF,TGCGCCAGCAGCCAAGACCGGGACTCCCGGGGGCAGTATTTT
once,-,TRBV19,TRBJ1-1,CASNLNRDTEAFF,TGTGCCAGTAATCTTAACAGGGACACTGAAGCTTTCTTT
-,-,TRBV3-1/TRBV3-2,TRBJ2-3,CASSPGYQNTQYF,TGTGCCAGCAGCCCAGGGTATCAGAATACGCAGTATTTT
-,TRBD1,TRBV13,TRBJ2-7,CASSPRPFPGQGRAYEQYF,TGTGCCAGCAGCCCCCGACCGTTCCCGGGACAGGGAAGGGCCTACGAGCAGTACTTC
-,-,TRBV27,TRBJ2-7,CASSPRGGGYEQYF,TGTGCCAGCAGTCCAAGGGGCGGCGGCTACGAGCAGTACTTC
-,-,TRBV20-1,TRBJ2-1,CSARSDNEQFF,TGCAGTGCTAGATCCGACAATGAGCAGTTCTTC
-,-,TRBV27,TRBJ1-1,CASSSVSGRKNTEAFF,TGTGCCAGCAGTTCAGTATCAGGGCGGAAGAACACTGAAGCTTTCTTT
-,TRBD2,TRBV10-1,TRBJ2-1,CASSDQRGSSYNEQFF,TGCGCCAGCAGTGATCAGCGGGGCAGCTCCTACAATGAGCAGTTCTTC
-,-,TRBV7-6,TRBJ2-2,CASSPRSLFF,TGTGCCAGCAGCCCCAGATCGCTGTTTTTT
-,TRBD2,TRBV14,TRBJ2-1,CASSHLAGGRYNEQFF,TGTGCCAGCAGCCATCTGGCGGGAGGCCGGTACAATGAGCAGTTCTTC
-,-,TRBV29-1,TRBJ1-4,CSVRRGSTNEKLFF,TGCAGCGTTCGGCGGGGATCAACTAATGAAAAACTGTTTTTT
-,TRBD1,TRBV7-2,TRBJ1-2,CASSRRDRGLYGYTF,TGTGCCAGCAGCCGCCGAGACAGGGGGTTGTATGGCTACACCTTC
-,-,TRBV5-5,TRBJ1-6,CASTLPGDSPLHF,TGTGCCAGCACCCTACCCGGGGATTCACCCCTCCACTTT
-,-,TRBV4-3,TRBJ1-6,CASSQLERNIFDNSPLHF,TGCGCCAGCAGCCAACTAGAGAGGAATATCTTCGATAATTCACCCCTCCACTTT
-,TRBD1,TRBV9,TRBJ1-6,CASSYGTGLNSPLHF,TGTGCCAGCAGCTACGGGACAGGACTTAATTCACCCCTCCACTTT
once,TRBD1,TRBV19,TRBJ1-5,CASSGSQGAWGQPQHF,TGTGCCAGTAGTGGCTCACAGGGGGCGTGGGGTCAGCCCCAGCATTTT
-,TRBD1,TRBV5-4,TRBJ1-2,CASSSGTGNTF,TGTGCCAGCAGCTCGGGGACAGGGAACACCTTC
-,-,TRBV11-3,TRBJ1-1,CASSLAGGGTEAFF,TGTGCCAGCAGCTTAGCGGGAGGCGGGACTGAAGCTTTCTTT
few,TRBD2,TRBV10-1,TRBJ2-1,CASSGRAGGLINEQFF,TGCGCCAGCAGTGGGAGAGCGGGGGGGCTTATCAATGAGCAGTTCTTC
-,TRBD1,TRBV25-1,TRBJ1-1,CASSAIDRGTEAFF,TGTGCCAGCAGTGCCATCGACAGGGGCACTGAAGCTTTCTTT
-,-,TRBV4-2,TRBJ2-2,CASSQDITTGELFF,TGTGCCAGCAGCCAGGACATTACGACCGGGGAGCTGTTTTTT
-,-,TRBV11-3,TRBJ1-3,CASSPAGGSGNTIYF,TGTGCCAGCAGCCCGGCGGGGGGCTCTGGAAACACCATATATTTT
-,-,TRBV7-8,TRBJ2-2,CASSLHGGPGELFF,TGTGCCAGCAGCTTACATGGCGGGCCCGGGGAGCTGTTTTTT
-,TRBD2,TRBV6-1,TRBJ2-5,CASSEGPGLAGADETQYF,TGTGCCAGCAGTGAAGGGCCGGGACTAGCGGGAGCTGACGAGACCCAGTACTTC
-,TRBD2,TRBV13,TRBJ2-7,CASSKGREGAYEQYF,TGTGCCAGCAGCAAGGGACGGGAGGGGGCCTACGAGCAGTACTTC
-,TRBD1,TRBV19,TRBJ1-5,CASTLDRGNQPQHF,TGTGCCAGTACTCTGGACAGGGGAAATCAGCCCCAGCATTTT
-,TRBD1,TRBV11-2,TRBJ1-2,CASSLGTDYGYTF,TGTGCCAGCAGCCTCGGGACAGACTATGGCTACACCTTC